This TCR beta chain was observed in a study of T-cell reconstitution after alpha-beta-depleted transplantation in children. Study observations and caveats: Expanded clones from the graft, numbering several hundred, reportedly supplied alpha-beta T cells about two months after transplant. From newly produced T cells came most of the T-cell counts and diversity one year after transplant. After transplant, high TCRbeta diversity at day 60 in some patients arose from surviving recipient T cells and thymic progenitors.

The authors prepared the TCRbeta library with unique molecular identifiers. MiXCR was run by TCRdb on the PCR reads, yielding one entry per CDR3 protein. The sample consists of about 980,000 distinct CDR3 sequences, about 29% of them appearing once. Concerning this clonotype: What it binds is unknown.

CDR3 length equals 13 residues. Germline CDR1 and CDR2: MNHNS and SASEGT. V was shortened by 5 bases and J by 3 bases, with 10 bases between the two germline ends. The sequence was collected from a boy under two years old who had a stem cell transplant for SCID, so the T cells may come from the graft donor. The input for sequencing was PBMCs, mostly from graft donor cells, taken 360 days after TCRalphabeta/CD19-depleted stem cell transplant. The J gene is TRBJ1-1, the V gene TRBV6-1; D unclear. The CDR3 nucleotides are TGTGCCAGCAGTCTGACTTCGGACACTGAAGCTTTCTTT. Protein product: CASSLTSDTEAFF.